This T cell receptor (beta chain) is from a study of T-cell memory formation after mild COVID-19 (dated by TCRdb to the early 2020s). A note on the overall study: Most TCR sequence clusters were specific to one of the two donors. In a couple of donors, T-cell clones that expanded and contracted after mild COVID-19 were tracked by sequencing TCRalpha and TCRbeta repertoires over time. Two young, previously healthy adult volunteers, one female and one male, were included in the cohort.

The junction shows trimming of 0 bases on V and 0 bases on J, plus 12 bases between the germline ends. CDR1 SGHRS and CDR2 YFSETQ were looked up in the germline V gene. Measured from the cysteine to the phenylalanine, the CDR3 is 16 residues long. This entry keeps only the CDR3 DNA: 48 bases, framed from base 1. Ficoll-Paque density gradient centrifugation was the method used to isolate PBMCs. This clonotype was picked up many times. Its specific antigen is unknown. Per-base qualities were not stored, and no clone one base away is much larger. Reads for this sample came from an Illumina NovaSeq 6000. cDNA libraries for TCRalpha and TCRbeta were prepared by 5'RACE using constant-segment primers, with sample barcodes and unique molecular identifiers added. Trizol reagent was used to extract RNA from every sample. Libraries were amplified in two PCR steps, with a second sample barcode and Illumina TruSeq adapters added in the second step. Sequencing of the libraries was done on an Illumina NovaSeq, producing 2 x 150 bp paired-end reads. The paper's data handling went like this. With migec v1.2.7, reads were demultiplexed and then collapsed into UMI-guided consensus sequences. Using mixcr v2.1.11, the UMI consensuses were aligned to TRA and TRB V and J templates and assembled into clonotypes. Clonotypes were classified as expanded or contracted when called significant by both edgeR and NoisET, with noise models trained on biological replicates. For edgeR calls, the thresholds were a false discovery rate-adjusted p below 0.01 and a log2 fold-change of 1. As an exploratory analysis of dynamics, max-normalized trajectories of the 1000 most abundant clonotypes were examined with PCA combined with hierarchical clustering. The CD4 or CD8 phenotype of responding clones was assigned using the separately sequenced CD4+ and CD8+ repertoires. TCRdb cleaned the public reads at Q25 with fastp, built clones with MiXCR and kept in-frame beta chains. A single entry per CDR3 protein holds the most common genes and DNA from its merged rows. The V and J calls reflect TCRdb's pipeline rather than the authors' work. In this sample the table shows approximately 300,000 distinct CDR3 sequences, approximately 7.6% of which occur a single time. The ten top clones hold less than 25% of the sample.

On the study overall, not on this receptor specifically: Some responding clones were detected in pre-infection memory, which suggested that pre-existing cross-reactive memory T cells had joined the SARS-CoV-2 response. Contracting CD4+ clones appeared mostly in the CM and EM memory subsets, whereas CD8+ clones were enriched in EMRA. The second-wave clones that peaked on day 37 were not confirmed to be SARS-CoV-2 specific. Only two mild cases were covered by the study, and larger cohorts that include severe cases with pre-infection samples were considered necessary. From day 15 to 85, contracting clones showed balanced CD4/CD8 phenotypes, whereas a second wave of clones that expanded from day 15 to 37 leaned towards CD4+.

The origin of this receptor is a man between 18 and 29 years old who had mild COVID-19 (a few samples of this study predate the infection). The sample titles of this study are shuffled in the database, so cell type and time point are left out; the donor was told from shared clones. This receptor chain uses TRBV5-1 and TRBJ1-1, and possibly TRBD1, on 5 matching bases. Sequenced input: PBMCs or a T cell subset sorted from them (not recorded which). The CDR3 protein sequence reads: CASSLDRGGMNTEAFF. The DNA sequence is TGCGCCAGCAGCTTGGACCGGGGCGGTATGAACACTGAAGCTTTCTTT.